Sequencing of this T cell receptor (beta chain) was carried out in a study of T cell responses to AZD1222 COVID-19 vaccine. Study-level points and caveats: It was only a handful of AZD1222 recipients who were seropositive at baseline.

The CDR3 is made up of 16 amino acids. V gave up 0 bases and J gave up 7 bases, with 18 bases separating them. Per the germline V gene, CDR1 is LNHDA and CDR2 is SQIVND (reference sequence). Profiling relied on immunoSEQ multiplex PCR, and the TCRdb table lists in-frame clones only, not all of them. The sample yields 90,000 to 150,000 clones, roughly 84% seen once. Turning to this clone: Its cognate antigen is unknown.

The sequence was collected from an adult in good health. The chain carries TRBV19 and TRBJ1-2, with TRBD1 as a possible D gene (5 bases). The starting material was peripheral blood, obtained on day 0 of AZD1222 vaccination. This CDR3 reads CASSIDLSGLEVGYTF. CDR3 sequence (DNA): TGTGCCAGTAGTATAGATCTATCAGGGCTTGAGGTTGGCTACACCTTC.